The rows below give T cell receptor beta chains drawn from one sample of a study of spatial heterogeneity in lung cancer. From the 5' RACE reads, TCRdb called clonotypes with MiXCR, one entry per CDR3 protein. Here the sample spans under 7,000 distinct CDR3 sequences, approximately 15% being singletons. Here the sequenced sample was lung tumor tissue, taken at surgery. These receptors were obtained from a male donor with early-stage non-small cell lung cancer. The CDR3 runs from the conserved cysteine through the conserved F or W. The order of the fields is J gene, V gene, D gene, clone size, CDR3 protein, CDR3 DNA. D genes are given only for firm matches. Size tells how often a clone was seen (once, few, many) or the class of an expanded clone, and some rows leave it out.

j_gene: TRBJ1-4; v_gene: TRBV12-3/TRBV12-4; d_gene: TRBD1; abundance: medium-sized; CDR3aa: CASSEKGAGEKLFF; CDR3nt: TGTGCCAGCAGTGAAAAGGGGGCAGGGGAAAAACTGTTTTTT
j_gene: TRBJ2-4; v_gene: TRBV9; d_gene: -; abundance: -; CDR3aa: CASSVAGETRENIQYF; CDR3nt: TGTGCCAGCAGCGTAGCAGGGGAGACCCGGGAAAACATTCAGTACTTC
j_gene: TRBJ1-5; v_gene: TRBV3-1; d_gene: -; abundance: medium-sized; CDR3aa: CASSQRSQPQHF; CDR3nt: TGTGCCAGCAGCCAACGGTCTCAGCCCCAGCATTTT
j_gene: TRBJ2-5; v_gene: TRBV15; d_gene: TRBD1; abundance: -; CDR3aa: CATSRDQGGYETQYF; CDR3nt: TGTGCCACCAGCAGAGATCAAGGGGGCTATGAGACCCAGTACTTC
j_gene: TRBJ2-2; v_gene: TRBV10-3; d_gene: -; abundance: many; CDR3aa: CAISESQLAGGELFF; CDR3nt: TGTGCCATCAGTGAGTCGCAACTAGCCGGTGGGGAGCTGTTTTTT
j_gene: TRBJ2-2; v_gene: TRBV6-5; d_gene: TRBD2; abundance: medium-sized; CDR3aa: CASSSVRLAGTNTGELFF; CDR3nt: TGTGCCAGCAGTTCGGTGCGACTAGCGGGGACGAACACCGGGGAGCTGTTTTTT
j_gene: TRBJ2-1; v_gene: TRBV5-1; d_gene: -; abundance: medium-sized; CDR3aa: CASSAGRTNEQFF; CDR3nt: TGCGCCAGCAGCGCAGGGAGAACCAATGAGCAGTTCTTC
j_gene: TRBJ2-1; v_gene: TRBV11-2; d_gene: -; abundance: medium-sized; CDR3aa: CASSSHDAQFF; CDR3nt: TGTGCCAGCAGCTCCCACGACGCCCAGTTCTTC
j_gene: TRBJ2-7; v_gene: TRBV20-1; d_gene: -; abundance: medium-sized; CDR3aa: CSARGQVQYEQYF; CDR3nt: TGCAGTGCTAGAGGGCAGGTGCAATACGAGCAGTACTTC
j_gene: TRBJ1-6; v_gene: TRBV20-1; d_gene: -; abundance: medium-sized; CDR3aa: CSARDLGPTSPLHF; CDR3nt: TGCAGTGCTAGAGATCTCGGGCCAACATCACCCCTCCACTTT
j_gene: TRBJ1-1; v_gene: TRBV27; d_gene: TRBD1; abundance: medium-sized; CDR3aa: CASSSRQGAMNTEAFF; CDR3nt: TGTGCCAGCAGTTCCCGACAGGGGGCGATGAACACTGAAGCTTTCTTT
j_gene: TRBJ1-1; v_gene: TRBV7-8; d_gene: -; abundance: many; CDR3aa: CASSLDLGTKAFF; CDR3nt: TGTGCCAGCAGCTTAGATTTGGGGACAAAAGCTTTCTTT
j_gene: TRBJ2-2; v_gene: TRBV4-1; d_gene: TRBD1; abundance: -; CDR3aa: CASSQYSQGAFTGELFF; CDR3nt: TGCGCCAGCAGCCAATACTCCCAGGGGGCTTTCACCGGGGAGCTGTTTTTT
j_gene: TRBJ2-7; v_gene: TRBV11-2; d_gene: -; abundance: -; CDR3aa: CASGPNSWGQLSYEQYF; CDR3nt: TGTGCCAGCGGTCCAAACTCTTGGGGACAATTATCCTACGAGCAGTACTTC
j_gene: TRBJ2-1; v_gene: TRBV5-1; d_gene: -; abundance: many; CDR3aa: CASSLGQSSYNEQFF; CDR3nt: TGCGCCAGCAGCTTGGGACAAAGCTCCTACAATGAGCAGTTCTTC
j_gene: TRBJ1-4; v_gene: TRBV7-9; d_gene: -; abundance: -; CDR3aa: CASSLGGFYEKLFF; CDR3nt: TGTGCCAGCAGCTTAGGAGGGTTTTATGAAAAACTGTTTTTT
j_gene: TRBJ2-5; v_gene: TRBV14; d_gene: TRBD1; abundance: -; CDR3aa: CASSQDRTGAETQYF; CDR3nt: TGTGCCAGCAGCCAAGATCGGACAGGGGCAGAGACCCAGTACTTC
j_gene: TRBJ2-5; v_gene: TRBV28; d_gene: -; abundance: medium-sized; CDR3aa: CASSTGGNLQETQYF; CDR3nt: TGTGCCAGCAGTACCGGGGGAAACTTACAAGAGACCCAGTACTTC
j_gene: TRBJ2-5; v_gene: TRBV28; d_gene: TRBD2; abundance: medium-sized; CDR3aa: CASSSAGSQETQYF; CDR3nt: TGTGCCAGCAGTTCAGCGGGATCCCAAGAGACCCAGTACTTC
j_gene: TRBJ2-1; v_gene: TRBV7-9; d_gene: -; abundance: medium-sized; CDR3aa: CASSPSMGAYNEQFF; CDR3nt: TGTGCCAGCAGCCCAAGTATGGGGGCCTACAATGAGCAGTTCTTC
j_gene: TRBJ2-7; v_gene: TRBV6-2/TRBV6-3; d_gene: -; abundance: -; CDR3aa: CASSEPGHSYEQYF; CDR3nt: TGTGCCAGCAGTGAACCGGGACACTCCTACGAGCAGTACTTC
j_gene: TRBJ2-1; v_gene: TRBV6-1; d_gene: TRBD2; abundance: -; CDR3aa: CASTMGLADNEQFF; CDR3nt: TGTGCCAGCACCATGGGACTAGCGGACAATGAGCAGTTCTTC
j_gene: TRBJ1-3; v_gene: TRBV20-1; d_gene: TRBD1; abundance: medium-sized; CDR3aa: CSARPRDRAPNTIYF; CDR3nt: TGCAGTGCTAGACCCAGGGACAGGGCTCCGAACACCATATATTTT
j_gene: TRBJ2-5; v_gene: TRBV14; d_gene: -; abundance: medium-sized; CDR3aa: CASSQVQETQYF; CDR3nt: TGTGCCAGCAGCCAAGTCCAAGAGACCCAGTACTTC
j_gene: TRBJ2-4; v_gene: TRBV19; d_gene: TRBD1; abundance: many; CDR3aa: CASSIDIRLRDRGTSQYF; CDR3nt: TGTGCCAGTAGTATAGACATCCGCCTCCGGGACAGGGGTACGTCTCAGTACTTC
j_gene: TRBJ2-3; v_gene: TRBV28; d_gene: TRBD1; abundance: medium-sized; CDR3aa: CASSLTGGASTDTQYF; CDR3nt: TGTGCCAGCAGTTTGACAGGGGGCGCGAGCACAGATACGCAGTATTTT
j_gene: TRBJ2-7; v_gene: TRBV7-9; d_gene: TRBD1; abundance: medium-sized; CDR3aa: CASSLPTDRGNWYEQYF; CDR3nt: TGTGCCAGCAGCTTACCAACCGACAGGGGGAATTGGTACGAGCAGTACTTC
j_gene: TRBJ2-4; v_gene: TRBV6-6; d_gene: TRBD2; abundance: -; CDR3aa: CASMAGGTLAKNIQYF; CDR3nt: TGTGCCAGCATGGCGGGGGGGACCCTAGCCAAAAACATTCAGTACTTC
j_gene: TRBJ2-1; v_gene: TRBV11-1; d_gene: TRBD2; abundance: medium-sized; CDR3aa: CASSLDPGLVINEQFF; CDR3nt: TGTGCCAGCAGCTTGGATCCGGGACTAGTGATCAATGAGCAGTTCTTC
j_gene: TRBJ2-2; v_gene: TRBV7-9; d_gene: -; abundance: medium-sized; CDR3aa: CASSLALGNTGELFF; CDR3nt: TGTGCCAGCAGCTTAGCGCTGGGCAACACCGGGGAGCTGTTTTTT
j_gene: TRBJ2-7; v_gene: TRBV18; d_gene: -; abundance: -; CDR3aa: CASSRGVSYEQYF; CDR3nt: TGTGCCAGCTCGCGCGGGGTATCTTACGAGCAGTACTTC
j_gene: TRBJ2-7; v_gene: TRBV5-1; d_gene: TRBD1; abundance: medium-sized; CDR3aa: CASSSGQGAREQYF; CDR3nt: TGCGCCAGCAGTTCAGGACAGGGGGCGCGTGAGCAGTACTTC
j_gene: TRBJ1-1; v_gene: TRBV5-6; d_gene: -; abundance: -; CDR3aa: CASSLGDVRRLVIMNTEAFF; CDR3nt: TGTGCCAGCAGCTTGGGTGATGTTAGGAGGCTCGTCATTATGAACACTGAAGCTTTCTTT
j_gene: TRBJ2-7; v_gene: TRBV20-1; d_gene: -; abundance: many; CDR3aa: CSASRQGGYEQYF; CDR3nt: TGCAGTGCTAGCCGACAGGGAGGTTACGAGCAGTACTTC
j_gene: TRBJ2-3; v_gene: TRBV7-9; d_gene: -; abundance: medium-sized; CDR3aa: CASSLVPDTDTQYF; CDR3nt: TGTGCCAGCAGCCTCGTCCCTGATACAGATACGCAGTATTTT
j_gene: TRBJ1-2; v_gene: TRBV29-1; d_gene: -; abundance: -; CDR3aa: CSVEAVSGISYTF; CDR3nt: TGCAGCGTTGAGGCCGTGTCTGGGATAAGCTACACCTTC
j_gene: TRBJ2-3; v_gene: TRBV11-1; d_gene: TRBD2; abundance: medium-sized; CDR3aa: CASTFEGGATDTQYF; CDR3nt: TGTGCCAGCACCTTTGAGGGAGGGGCCACAGATACGCAGTATTTT
j_gene: TRBJ1-1; v_gene: TRBV20-1; d_gene: -; abundance: large; CDR3aa: CSASISQGNTEAFF; CDR3nt: TGCAGTGCTAGTATTTCACAGGGAAACACTGAAGCTTTCTTT
j_gene: TRBJ2-1; v_gene: TRBV6-1; d_gene: TRBD1; abundance: many; CDR3aa: CASSEQGWGQGNNEQFF; CDR3nt: TGTGCCAGCAGTGAACAGGGTTGGGGACAGGGAAACAATGAGCAGTTCTTC
j_gene: TRBJ2-1; v_gene: TRBV6-1; d_gene: TRBD1; abundance: medium-sized; CDR3aa: CASSEPGQGTLPQFF; CDR3nt: TGTGCCAGCAGTGAACCGGGACAGGGTACCCTTCCTCAGTTCTTC
j_gene: TRBJ2-2; v_gene: TRBV7-3; d_gene: TRBD2; abundance: many; CDR3aa: CASSPSLAGARTGELFF; CDR3nt: TGTGCCAGCAGCCCGAGTCTTGCGGGAGCGCGGACCGGGGAGCTGTTTTTT
j_gene: TRBJ2-2; v_gene: TRBV19; d_gene: -; abundance: many; CDR3aa: CASSSGTGLGELFF; CDR3nt: TGTGCCAGTAGTTCCGGGACTGGTCTTGGGGAGCTGTTTTTT
j_gene: TRBJ2-7; v_gene: TRBV18; d_gene: TRBD2; abundance: many; CDR3aa: CASSSSSPGTSAYEQYF; CDR3nt: TGTGCCAGCTCATCCTCCAGCCCAGGGACTAGCGCCTACGAGCAGTACTTC
j_gene: TRBJ2-7; v_gene: TRBV14; d_gene: TRBD2; abundance: medium-sized; CDR3aa: CASSTIGAGASYEQYF; CDR3nt: TGTGCCAGCAGTACGATCGGAGCGGGAGCCTCCTACGAGCAGTACTTC